A single sample is the source of the 6 T cell receptor beta chains below, sequenced in a study of blood T cells in healthy people across ages. It was with a sample-barcoded 5' primer and a J-beta primer mix that a second PCR of about 6 to 12 cycles was run. TCRdb reprocessed the 5' RACE reads via MiXCR and lists one record per CDR3 protein. The profile covers about 830,000 distinct CDR3 sequences, with 62% appearing a single time and around a quarter taken by the ten largest. Sequencing input: blood. The receptors originated from a man aged 30-40 years in good health.

This clonotype was picked up a small number of times. The rearrangement links TRBV20-1 to TRBJ2-3; D is unclear. V gave up 0 bases and J gave up 4 bases, with 11 bases separating them. From germline, CDR1 is DFQATT and CDR2 SNEGSKA (reference sequence). The CDR3 covers 14 residues. The CDR3 is CSARDFFRSDTQYF. The CDR3 bases are TGCAGTGCTAGAGATTTTTTCAGGTCAGATACGCAGTATTTT.

The gene calls are TRBV20-1 and TRBJ2-3; 7 positions match TRBD2. J was trimmed by 4 bases and V by 0 bases; bases with no gene match: 10. The CDR3 runs 16 residues. In germline, CDR1 is DFQATT, CDR2 SNEGSKA (reference sequence). As DNA, the CDR3 is TGCAGTGCTAGAGATCTTGTGGCGGGGGACGCAGATACGCAGTATTTT. Protein product: CSARDLVAGDADTQYF.

This clonotype was picked up a small number of times. The rearrangement uses TRBV30 and TRBJ2-7; the D is unclear. The V end was cut by 0 bases, the J end by 0 bases, with 12 bases between. Looked up from germline, CDR1 is GTSNPN and CDR2 is SVGIG (reference sequence). This CDR3 region has 15 residues. CDR3 nucleotides: TGTGCCTGGAGTGTACGGCAGGCTCTCTCCTACGAGCAGTACTTC. It codes for CAWSVRQALSYEQYF.

The chain is built from TRBV9 and TRBJ2-1; TRBD2 matches 10 bases. The V and J ends lost 6 bases and 8 bases, in that order; junction bases with no gene match: 8. Germline V CDR1 and CDR2: SGDLS, YYNGEE. The CDR3 is 14 amino acids. CDR3 in DNA: TGTGCCAGCACCTCAAGCGGGGGGGCTGATGAGCAGTTCTTC. Translated: CASTSSGGADEQFF.

This CDR3 is CASSQDTEVEKLFF. In DNA form, the CDR3 reads TGCGCCAGCAGCCAAGATACAGAGGTTGAAAAACTGTTTTTT. The rearrangement uses TRBV4-1 and TRBJ1-4, with unresolved D. The CDR3 is made up of 14 amino acids. The germline gives CDR1 MGHRA, CDR2 YSYEKL. The V and J ends lost 0 bases and 7 bases respectively, with 9 bases between them.

This chain joins TRBV28 and TRBJ2-7; tentatively, D is TRBD2 (5 bases). The ends were cut back, 6 bases at V and 0 bases at J, with 12 bases in the middle. There are 14 residues in the CDR3. CDR1 and CDR2 from the germline V gene are MDHEN and SYDVKM. CDR3 residues: CASRLEDSSYEQYF. The DNA for the CDR3 is TGTGCCAGCAGGCTGGAGGACTCCTCCTACGAGCAGTACTTC.